This TCR beta chain is from a study of beta chain features in type 1 diabetes. Whole-study context: The patients were much like the healthy donors in age, gender and cell yields. The samples had 85 million to 140 million sorted cells examined in all. Study-level findings and limits: In every one of the four CD4+ subsets, TCRB CDR3s were moderately but significantly shorter in Type 1 diabetes patients. VDJ junctions from patients with type 1 diabetes contained fewer insertions and more deletions.

This clone came up a few times. Its antigen remains unidentified. V was cut by 5 bases and J by 9 bases, with 17 bases left in between. Germline V gives CDR1 PRHDT, CDR2 FYEKMQ (reference sequence). This CDR3 has 15 amino acids. Staining for CD45RO/CCR7/CD25/CD127/CD95/CD27 allowed sorting of CD4+ naive, central memory, regulatory and stem cell-like memory cells. Sequenced material consisted of expressed TCRB transcripts (all of the isolated RNA was reverse transcribed). Profiled with immunoSEQ multiplex PCR; TCRdb holds only in-frame clones, not every one. Altogether about 740,000 clones are present, 10% to 15% being singletons, with the ten largest covering approximately 0.021%.

This TCR derives from a man between 18 and 35 years old with type 1 diabetes. J is TRBJ1-6 and V is TRBV13; D may be TRBD1 (5 bases). Input material: naive CD4+ T cells from blood. The CDR3 DNA is TGTGCCAGCAGCCCTGGACAAGCGTGGAGTTCACCCCTCCACTTT. Translated: CASSPGQAWSSPLHF.